This entry lists 27 T cell receptor beta chains sequenced from one sample in a study of Ad26.COV2.S vaccination and SARS-CoV-2 variants. The treatment was: around 19 received Ad26.COV2.S at low or high dose, single or two shots; about 5 received placebo; per-sample allocation not given. It was on day 63 after the first vaccine or placebo injection that samples were taken. The protocol was immunoSEQ multiplex PCR, while the TCRdb copy is restricted to in-frame clones and leaves out a portion. The data hold roughly 390,000 clones, with approximately 91% observed a single time. The specimen was peripheral blood, collected in a trial of Ad26.COV2.S vaccine versus placebo. Every receptor here comes from a person aged 18 to 59 who received the Ad26.COV2.S COVID-19 vaccine or a placebo.

The J gene is TRBJ2-1, the V gene TRBV5-1; D may correspond to TRBD1 or TRBD2 (5 bases each). V was cut by 4 bases and J by 7 bases, with 12 bases left in between. CDR1 and CDR2 from the germline V gene are SGHRS and YFSETQ. The CDR3 loop spans 13 amino acids. The CDR3 DNA reads as TGCGCCAGCAGCGGGGGTCCGAATAATGAGCAGTTCTTC. It yields the protein CASSGGPNNEQFF.

The gene calls are TRBV9 and TRBJ2-7; D perhaps matches TRBD2 (6 bases). The CDR3 spans 15 residues. Per germline, CDR1 SGDLS and CDR2 YYNGEE. V lost 4 bases and J 2 bases, leaving 16 bases between the germline ends. Here the CDR3 reads CASSPGGAGPYEQYF. CDR3 coding DNA: TGTGCCAGCAGCCCCGGAGGGGCAGGGCCCTACGAGCAGTACTTC.

This clone was picked up one time. The chain is built from TRBV10-3 and TRBJ2-5, with a possible D match to TRBD1 (5 bases). The germline V and J ends were trimmed by 2 bases and 2 bases, with 18 bases remaining between them. The CDR3 has 17 amino acids. The germline gives CDR1 ENHRY, CDR2 SYGVKD. The CDR3 here is CAISEMAAKGRQETQYF. The CDR3 DNA reads TGTGCCATCAGTGAGATGGCCGCGAAGGGGCGGCAAGAGACCCAGTACTTC.

This chain uses TRBV7-9 with TRBJ1-4; D possibly corresponds to TRBD1 (6 bases). V lost 5 bases and J lost 8, with 21 bases in between. There are 16 residues in the CDR3. Germline V gene data show CDR1 as SEHNR and CDR2 as FQNEAQ (reference sequence). The CDR3 here is CASSPLTARRGEKLFF. The CDR3, as DNA: TGTGCCAGCAGCCCGCTGACAGCCCGGAGGGGGGAAAAACTGTTTTTT.

The chain joins TRBV2 to TRBJ1-1, with no clear D. This CDR3 contains 12 residues. The V and J ends lost 8 bases and 1 base respectively, with 8 bases between them. CDR1 and CDR2 from the germline V gene are SNHLY and FYNNEI. The CDR3 protein is CASRAGNTEAFF. The CDR3 region has the DNA TGTGCCAGCCGTGCAGGGAACACTGAAGCTTTCTTT.

V is TRBV7-8 and J is TRBJ2-4, with D maybe TRBD1 (6 bases). Germline V gene sequence: CDR1 SGHVS, CDR2 FQNEAQ. This CDR3 region has 17 residues. V lost 5 bases and J 5 bases, leaving 22 bases between the germline ends. Here the CDR3 DNA reads TGTGCCAGCAGCGTTAACCGCCCAGGGGCTACAGAAAACATTCAGTACTTC. Amino acid sequence: CASSVNRPGATENIQYF. Full variable domain (missing parts from reference TRBV7-8 and TRBJ2-4): GAGVSQSPRYKVAKRGQDVALRCDPISGHVSLFWYQQALGQGPEFLTYFQNEAQLDKSGLPSDRFFAERPEGSVSTLKIQRTQQEDSAVYLCASSVNRPGATENIQYFGAGTRLSVL.

The V and J genes are TRBV5-1 and TRBJ2-5; no reliable D call. This CDR3 region has 13 residues. Per germline, CDR1 SGHRS and CDR2 YFSETQ. The V end was cut by 1 base, the J end by 0 bases, with 4 bases between. The CDR3 DNA sequence: TGCGCCAGCAGCTTGACAGACCAAGAGACCCAGTACTTC. This gives the protein CASSLTDQETQYF.

This clone was counted between two and nine times. The identical CDR3 is also encoded by other nucleotide sequences in the sample. The chain links TRBV5-1 to TRBJ1-2, with 9 bases aligning to TRBD1. The germline V gene has CDR1 SGHRS and CDR2 YFSETQ. V shed 2 bases, J shed 4 bases, and the junction held 3 bases outside the gene matches. The length of the CDR3 is 14 residues. The CDR3 DNA sequence: TGCGCCAGCAGCTTACAACAGGGGGCCTATGGCTACACCTTC. Translated, it gives CASSLQQGAYGYTF.

The V and J genes are TRBV10-3 and TRBJ2-7; 8 positions match TRBD2. The germline V gene encodes CDR1 ENHRY and CDR2 SYGVKD. V was clipped by 8 bases and J by 0 bases; unmatched bases: 3. This CDR3 is 13 amino acids long. This CDR3 is CAIAGGDSYEQYF. The DNA for the CDR3 is TGTGCCATCGCCGGGGGGGACTCCTACGAGCAGTACTTC.

This chain connects TRBV12-3 or TRBV12-4 to TRBJ1-1; the match to TRBD1 covers 9 bases. The CDR3 is made up of 13 amino acids. J lost 6 bases, V lost 7 bases, and 6 bases had no gene match. The CDR3 sequence: CASTPGQGAEAFF. DNA of the CDR3: TGTGCCAGCACCCCGGGACAGGGCGCTGAAGCTTTCTTT.

The chain uses TRBV27 and TRBJ2-7; D not certain. CDR1 is MNHEY, CDR2 SMNVEV, per germline (reference sequence). V was cut by 3 bases and J by 2 bases, with 14 bases left in between. CDR3 length: 15 residues. The DNA of the CDR3 is TGTGCCAGCAGTTTGAGCTGGCAGCTAACCTACGAGCAGTACTTC. Its protein product is CASSLSWQLTYEQYF.

Regarding this clone: Other DNA variants within this sample encode the same CDR3. V and J are TRBV3-1 (or the pseudogene TRBV3-2) and TRBJ1-5; 7 bases align to TRBD1. CDR3 size: 14 residues. Unmatched junction bases numbered 4, after V lost 4 bases and J lost 4 bases. Germline CDR1 and CDR2: LGHDT and YNNKEL (reference sequence). CDR3 protein: CASSRTGSNQPQHF. CDR3 coding DNA: TGTGCCAGCAGCCGGACAGGCTCAAATCAGCCCCAGCATTTT.

This chain joins TRBV7-9 and TRBJ1-1, with D unclear. The CDR3 covers 15 residues. Trimming shortened V by 3 bases and J by 1 base, and 12 bases separated the two germline ends. CDR1 SEHNR and CDR2 FQNEAQ come from the germline V gene (reference sequence). The CDR3 spells CASSFHPLGNTEAFF. The CDR3 DNA is TGTGCCAGCAGCTTCCATCCCCTAGGGAACACTGAAGCTTTCTTT.

This rearrangement joins TRBV4-1 to TRBJ1-4; the match to TRBD1 covers 8 bases. V was clipped by 4 bases and J by 5 bases; unmatched bases: 9. The germline V gene has CDR1 MGHRA and CDR2 YSYEKL. The CDR3 spans 16 residues. The CDR3 protein is CASSRPLGQENEKLFF. The CDR3 bases are TGCGCCAGCAGCCGTCCTTTGGGACAGGAGAATGAAAAACTGTTTTTT.

The rearrangement uses TRBV18 and TRBJ2-1, with D possibly TRBD2 on 5 matching bases. The germline V and J ends were trimmed by 0 bases and 2 bases, with 14 bases remaining between them. This CDR3 is 17 amino acids long. Germline CDR1 is KGHSH and CDR2 is LQKENI. CDR3 region: CASSPPRGIDTYNEQFF. As DNA, the CDR3 is TGTGCCAGCTCACCACCGCGAGGGATTGACACCTACAATGAGCAGTTCTTC.

The gene calls are TRBV30 and TRBJ1-2; D ambiguous. The CDR3 spans 12 residues. Per the germline V gene, CDR1 is GTSNPN and CDR2 is SVGIG (reference sequence). Trimming shortened V by 0 bases and J by 9 bases, and 11 bases separated the two germline ends. CDR3 amino acids: CAWSVIPASYTF. The DNA of the CDR3 is TGTGCCTGGAGTGTAATTCCCGCTAGCTACACCTTC.

The V call is TRBV2, the J call TRBJ1-2; possible D gene TRBD1, 6 bases. CDR1 is SNHLY, CDR2 FYNNEI, per germline. V was clipped by 2 bases and J by 6 bases, with 13 bases between them. The CDR3 totals 14 residues. CDR3 coding DNA: TGTGCCAGCAGTGAATTGGGGGGGCGAGATGGCTACACCTTC. Amino acid sequence: CASSELGGRDGYTF.

The chain recombines TRBV7-8 with TRBJ2-7; the match to TRBD1 covers 7 bases. This CDR3 spans 15 amino acids. Germline V gene sequence: CDR1 SGHVS, CDR2 FQNEAQ. With 5 bases clipped from V and 7 bases from J, the junction kept 14 bases outside the gene matches. The CDR3 spells CASSRTPEGAREQYF. CDR3 in DNA: TGTGCCAGCAGCCGAACCCCCGAGGGGGCTCGTGAGCAGTACTTC.

The V gene is TRBV12-3 or TRBV12-4, the J gene TRBJ2-5; D not certain. V shed 1 base and J shed 7 bases, with 7 bases lying between them. This CDR3 is built from 12 residues. CDR3 loop: CASSLGAGTQYF. In nucleotides, the CDR3 is TGTGCCAGCAGTTTAGGCGCTGGGACCCAGTACTTC.

The chain carries TRBV3-1 (or the pseudogene TRBV3-2) and TRBJ2-2; TRBD1 matches 7 bases. CDR1 is LGHDT and CDR2 is YNNKEL in the germline V gene (reference sequence). The CDR3 length is 14 residues. Trimming at V came to 3 bases and at J to 7 bases, leaving 5 bases not matched to a gene. CDR3 sequence reads: CASSQADRLGELFF. CDR3 nucleotide sequence: TGTGCCAGCAGCCAGGCGGACAGGCTCGGGGAGCTGTTTTTT.

This clone was detected only a few times. The J gene is TRBJ1-1, the V gene TRBV5-4; D is undetermined. The V and J ends lost 2 bases and 0 bases respectively, with 11 bases between them. This CDR3 is 15 amino acids long. Germline values: CDR1 SGHNT, CDR2 YYREEE (reference sequence). The CDR3 spells CASSFQERLNTEAFF. The DNA for the CDR3 is TGTGCCAGCAGCTTCCAGGAGCGATTGAACACTGAAGCTTTCTTT.

The chain uses TRBV6-5 and TRBJ1-6, with D uncertain. V gave up 7 bases and J gave up 10 bases, with 8 bases separating them. This CDR3 region has 11 residues. Per germline, CDR1 MNHEY and CDR2 SVGAGI. CDR3 sequence reads: CASKEESPLHF. The CDR3 DNA reads TGTGCCAGCAAAGAGGAATCACCCCTCCACTTT.

This rearrangement joins TRBV7-9 to TRBJ1-2; D is ambiguous. CDR1 and CDR2 from the germline V gene are SEHNR and FQNEAQ (reference sequence). The V gene lost 4 bases and the J gene lost 8 bases, with 8 bases spanning the gap. This CDR3 is built from 11 residues. CDR3 region: CASSSSYGYTF. CDR3 sequence (DNA): TGTGCCAGCAGCTCGTCGTACGGCTACACCTTC.

In this sample, this clone turned up once. The rearrangement joins TRBV4-3 to TRBJ1-2; the D gene is possibly TRBD1 (5 bases). The V gene lost 5 bases and the J gene lost 4 bases, with 11 bases spanning the gap. Looked up from germline, CDR1 is LGHNA and CDR2 is YSLEER. This CDR3 spans 13 amino acids. CDR3 DNA: TGCGCCAGCAGCTACGGGGGTTTCTATGGCTACACCTTC. Amino acids: CASSYGGFYGYTF.

The V and J genes are TRBV19 and TRBJ2-3; tentative D call: TRBD1 (6 bases). Germline V lookup: CDR1 LNHDA, CDR2 SQIVND (reference sequence). Between the trimmed V and J ends, which lost 5 bases and 2 bases, there was a span of 11 bases. The length of the CDR3 is 14 residues. The CDR3 region is CASSGWDNTDTQYF. The CDR3 nucleotides read TGTGCCAGTAGTGGCTGGGACAACACAGATACGCAGTATTTT.

The rearrangement links TRBV5-1 to TRBJ2-1, with D perhaps TRBD2 (5 bases). Germline V gene sequence: CDR1 SGHRS, CDR2 YFSETQ. V gave up 4 bases and J gave up 1 base, with 12 bases separating them. The CDR3 is 15 amino acids. The CDR3 here is CASSRGEGSYNEQFF. As DNA, the CDR3 is TGCGCCAGCAGCCGGGGAGAGGGTTCCTACAATGAGCAGTTCTTC.

This clone was recorded only once. The rearrangement links TRBV3-1 (or the pseudogene TRBV3-2) to TRBJ2-7, with 11 bases lining up with TRBD1. CDR1 and CDR2 from the germline V gene are LGHDT and YNNKEL (reference sequence). CDR3 length: 14 amino acids. The junction had 4 bases not matched to a gene; V was cut back by 6 bases and J by 3 bases. The CDR3 protein is CASSPGTGGYEQYF. The DNA for the CDR3 is TGTGCCAGCAGTCCCGGGACAGGGGGCTACGAGCAGTACTTC.